The 32 T cell receptor beta chains below all came from one sample that was sequenced in a study of T-cell reconstitution after alpha-beta-depleted transplantation in children. The library targeted TCRbeta and was prepared with unique molecular identifiers. MiXCR, applied by TCRdb to the PCR reads, yields one record per CDR3 protein. The sample yields over 150,000 distinct CDR3 sequences, 6.6% seen once. The sequences come from PBMCs, collected before TCRalphabeta/CD19-depleted stem cell transplant. These receptors all stem from a boy aged 2 to 10 with acute lymphoblastic leukemia, due to receive a stem cell transplant.

This clonotype was seen ten or more times. The CDR3 bases are TGTGCCGACACAATGGAGGAGGGAGACCAAGAGACCCAGTACTTC. Its translation: CADTMEEGDQETQYF. The chain has TRBV7-9 and TRBJ2-5; TRBD2 is a possible D gene (6 bases). From germline, CDR1 is SEHNR and CDR2 FQNEAQ (reference sequence). This CDR3 spans 15 amino acids. Trimming pared 11 bases from V and 0 bases from J, leaving 19 bases between.

This sequence joins TRBV2 and TRBJ2-1; D uncertain. V shed 1 base and J shed 4 bases, with 8 bases lying between them. Germline V gene data show CDR1 as SNHLY and CDR2 as FYNNEI. This CDR3 contains 14 residues. CDR3 sequence (DNA): TGTGCCAGCAGTGAAGTTAGTGCTTACAATGAGCAGTTCTTC. Translation: CASSEVSAYNEQFF.

This clonotype appeared many times. V usage is TRBV6-5 and J usage is TRBJ2-7; D unclear. This CDR3 region has 14 residues. Germline loops: CDR1 MNHEY, CDR2 SVGAGI. Trimming shortened V by 7 bases and J by 3 bases, and 16 bases separated the two germline ends. The CDR3 loop reads CASKELRSHYEQYF. The CDR3 bases are TGTGCCAGCAAAGAACTTCGATCCCACTACGAGCAGTACTTC.

The sample holds many counts of this clonotype. The chain has TRBV3-1 and TRBJ1-6; D remains ambiguous. CDR1 is LGHDT, CDR2 YNNKEL, per germline (reference sequence). Trimming took 3 bases from V and 6 from J, leaving 9 bases between them. The CDR3 is 14 residues long. CDR3 residues: CASSQGTANSPLHF. CDR3 sequence (DNA): TGTGCCAGCAGCCAGGGAACAGCTAATTCACCCCTCCACTTT.

This clonotype has ten or more counts. This chain uses TRBV5-1 with TRBJ1-1; 8 positions match TRBD1. CDR1 is SGHRS and CDR2 is YFSETQ in the germline V gene. CDR3 length: 15 amino acids. V was pared by 4 bases and J by 1 base, with 6 bases of the junction left unmatched. This CDR3 is CASSGRGRTNTEAFF. The CDR3 nucleotides are TGCGCCAGCAGCGGCAGGGGGCGGACGAACACTGAAGCTTTCTTT.

This clonotype was seen many times. This chain links TRBV29-1 with TRBJ2-5; TRBD1 matches at 9 bases. Germline trimming cut 7 bases from V and 5 bases from J; bases unmatched to any gene: 5. The V gene's germline CDR1 is SQVTM and CDR2 ANQGSEA. This CDR3 has 12 residues. CDR3 protein: CSANRGLETQYF. The CDR3 coding sequence is TGCAGCGCGAACAGGGGGCTGGAGACCCAGTACTTC.

The chain carries TRBV12-3 or TRBV12-4 and TRBJ2-7, with D hard to call. The CDR3 runs 15 residues. Trimming left V 4 bases short and J 4 bases short, with 17 bases between. The CDR3 sequence is CASSSTVTTKYEQYF. DNA of the CDR3: TGTGCCAGCAGTTCCACAGTTACGACAAAGTACGAGCAGTACTTC.

The chain has TRBV27 and TRBJ2-7; 7 bases are a match to TRBD1. This CDR3 has 15 residues. Germline V gene lookup returns CDR1 MNHEY and CDR2 SMNVEV (reference sequence). The J segment lost 4 bases and the V segment lost 6 bases, leaving 12 bases of the junction unmatched. The CDR3 DNA reads as TGTGCCAGCAGGATACAGGGGAATAATGGTTACGAGCAGTACTTC. Its translation: CASRIQGNNGYEQYF.

In this sample, this clonotype turned up a few times. The V call is TRBV5-1, the J call TRBJ1-1; 12 bases match TRBD1. The trim removed 1 base at V and 6 bases at J, leaving 4 bases unmatched. The length of the CDR3 is 15 residues. The germline V gene has CDR1 SGHRS and CDR2 YFSETQ. For the CDR3, the DNA is TGCGCCAGCAGCTTGACCGGGACAGGGGGCCCTGAAGCTTTCTTT. It is translated as CASSLTGTGGPEAFF.

This clonotype was detected many times. V gene TRBV28 combines with J gene TRBJ2-3, with 8 bases fitting TRBD2. This CDR3 has 15 residues. Looked up from germline, CDR1 is MDHEN and CDR2 is SYDVKM. V trimming: 3 bases; J trimming: 2 bases; junction bases outside the gene matches: 4. The CDR3 spells CASSFWRGDTDTQYF. CDR3 nucleotides: TGTGCCAGCAGTTTTTGGCGGGGGGACACAGATACGCAGTATTTT.

This clonotype was recorded at least ten times. The V gene is TRBV28, the J gene TRBJ2-5; 9 nucleotides agree with TRBD1. V was pared by 7 bases and J by 3 bases, with 3 bases of the junction left unmatched. The CDR3 totals 13 residues. The V gene's germline CDR1 is MDHEN and CDR2 SYDVKM. CDR3 residues: CASNTGGEETQYF. Written as DNA, the CDR3 is TGTGCCAGCAATACAGGGGGCGAAGAGACCCAGTACTTC.

This clonotype appeared many times. The chain links TRBV20-1 to TRBJ2-2; D is perhaps TRBD2 (6 bases). Trimming stripped 1 base from V and 7 bases from J, with 10 bases between. This CDR3 contains 13 residues. Per the germline V gene, CDR1 is DFQATT and CDR2 is SNEGSKA (reference sequence). In DNA form, the CDR3 reads TGCAGTGCTAGAGCGGGGGAGGTCGGGGAGCTGTTTTTT. Translating it yields CSARAGEVGELFF.

The chain links TRBV3-1 to TRBJ2-1; no clear D gene. Looked up from germline, CDR1 is LGHDT and CDR2 is YNNKEL (reference sequence). The ends were cut back, 11 bases at V and 8 bases at J, with 34 bases in the middle. The CDR3 is made up of 18 amino acids. The CDR3 loop is CARCRPLPGVSAVDEQFF. The CDR3, as DNA: TGTGCCCGCTGTCGTCCCCTACCCGGAGTTTCGGCGGTGGATGAGCAGTTCTTC.

This clonotype was seen at least ten times. V gene TRBV29-1 combines with J gene TRBJ1-5; the D gene is possibly TRBD1 (6 bases). The ends were cut back, 4 bases at V and 5 bases at J, with 18 bases in the middle. The CDR3 contains 15 residues. Germline V gene sequence: CDR1 SQVTM, CDR2 ANQGSEA. In nucleotides, the CDR3 is TGCAGCGTTGTCGTTGTAGGGGGGCAAGATCAGCCCCAGCATTTT. This translates into CSVVVVGGQDQPQHF.

The table lists this clonotype with many counts. The chain has TRBV27 and TRBJ2-7; 9 bases line up with TRBD2. J was trimmed by 3 bases and V by 5 bases; bases with no gene match: 8. The CDR3 is made up of 15 amino acids. From germline, CDR1 is MNHEY and CDR2 SMNVEV (reference sequence). CDR3 region: CASSDASGVFYEQYF. The CDR3 region has the DNA TGTGCCAGCAGTGATGCTAGCGGGGTGTTCTACGAGCAGTACTTC.

Ten or more counts support this clonotype. In DNA, the CDR3 is TGCAGCGTTGAAGCGGGAGGCACAGATACGCAGTATTTT. Its protein product is CSVEAGGTDTQYF. V gene TRBV29-1 combines with J gene TRBJ2-3; D perhaps matches TRBD2 (6 bases). CDR1 SQVTM and CDR2 ANQGSEA come from the germline V gene. The V and J ends lost 1 base and 1 base respectively, with 6 bases between them. The CDR3 spans 13 residues.

This clonotype was seen repeatedly, ten times or more. This rearrangement joins TRBV3-1 to TRBJ2-7, with 7 positions matching TRBD1. The J segment lost 2 bases and the V segment lost 2 bases, leaving 6 bases of the junction unmatched. Germline V gene sequence: CDR1 LGHDT, CDR2 YNNKEL (reference sequence). CDR3 length: 15 amino acids. The CDR3 coding sequence is TGTGCCAGCAGCCAAAGGAAAGACAGGGCCTACGAGCAGTACTTC. Residues: CASSQRKDRAYEQYF.

In this sample, this clonotype turned up many times. The chain is built from TRBV29-1 and TRBJ2-3; TRBD1 matches 8 bases. With V trimmed by 6 bases and J by 3 bases, 5 bases remained unmatched. This CDR3 spans 13 amino acids. CDR1 and CDR2 from the germline V gene are SQVTM and ANQGSEA. CDR3 sequence: CSVQGGDTDTQYF. In DNA form, the CDR3 reads TGCAGCGTACAGGGGGGCGATACAGATACGCAGTATTTT.

In its sample, this clonotype was seen many times. The gene calls are TRBV28 and TRBJ2-3; TRBD1 is a possible D gene (5 bases). The V gene lost 8 bases and the J gene lost 7 bases, with 19 bases spanning the gap. Germline-derived CDR1 and CDR2 are MDHEN and SYDVKM. The CDR3 runs 14 residues. The CDR3 DNA follows: TGTGCCAGCTTCGGAATAGGGGTCATGAATACGCAGTATTTT. Translated: CASFGIGVMNTQYF.

This clonotype was seen a handful of times. CDR3 coding DNA: TGTGCCAGCAGCACCGAGCGGGGGGGGTACAATGAGCAGTTCTTC. This gives the protein CASSTERGGYNEQFF. This chain uses TRBV7-9 with TRBJ2-1; 10 nucleotides agree with TRBD2. This CDR3 is 15 amino acids long. The V gene end was trimmed by 5 bases and the J gene end by 4 bases; junction bases not matched to a gene: 5. Germline-derived CDR1 and CDR2 are SEHNR and FQNEAQ (reference sequence).

This clonotype was recorded at least ten times. The chain couples TRBV10-2 to TRBJ1-2, with D unclear. Looked up from germline, CDR1 is WSHSY and CDR2 is SAAADI. Deletions cut 8 bases from V and 4 bases from J, with 11 bases between. The CDR3 is 12 amino acids. The CDR3 loop reads CASSDGIYGYTF. CDR3 sequence (DNA): TGCGCCAGCTCAGACGGAATCTATGGCTACACCTTC.

This clonotype appeared many times. J is TRBJ2-1 and V is TRBV5-1, with 8 bases aligning to TRBD2. CDR1 is SGHRS, CDR2 YFSETQ, per germline. The junction had 3 bases not matched to a gene; V was cut back by 2 bases and J by 2 bases. The CDR3 covers 15 residues. The DNA of the CDR3 is TGCGCCAGCAGCTTCAAGCGGGGGCCCTACAATGAGCAGTTCTTC. It is translated as CASSFKRGPYNEQFF.

This clonotype came up many times. V and J are TRBV7-2 and TRBJ2-7; tentative D call: TRBD2 (6 bases). Germline values: CDR1 SGHTA, CDR2 FQGNSA. This CDR3 region has 16 residues. V shed 1 base and J shed 0 bases, with 13 bases lying between them. CDR3 protein: CASSLVGGKSSYEQYF. In DNA, the CDR3 is TGTGCCAGCAGCTTAGTAGGCGGGAAGAGCTCCTACGAGCAGTACTTC.

This clonotype was seen a handful of times. The chain recombines TRBV4-2 with TRBJ2-7; 9 positions match TRBD1. The germline gives CDR1 LGHNA, CDR2 YNFKEQ. The CDR3 runs to 15 residues. V shed 3 bases and J 2 bases; nucleotides not matched to a gene: 5. CDR3 sequence: CASSHGQGQPYEQYF. For the CDR3, the DNA is TGTGCCAGCAGCCACGGACAGGGGCAGCCCTACGAGCAGTACTTC.

This clonotype was picked up a small number of times. This sequence joins TRBV6-4 and TRBJ2-3; 9 nucleotides line up with TRBD2. This CDR3 is 22 amino acids long. Trimming at V came to 5 bases and at J to 3 bases, leaving 27 bases not matched to a gene. Germline CDR1 MRHNA, CDR2 SNTAGT. The CDR3: CASSTNLPPGGGVFVGTDTQYF. The CDR3 nucleotides read TGTGCCAGCAGTACTAACCTACCCCCTGGCGGGGGGGTATTTGTAGGGACAGATACGCAGTATTTT.

This clonotype was detected many times. This chain links TRBV7-2 with TRBJ2-3; 8 bases are a match to TRBD2. V shed 3 bases, J shed 2 bases, and the junction held 4 bases outside the gene matches. The CDR3 totals 15 residues. Germline CDR1 reads SGHTA; CDR2 reads FQGNSA. CDR3 in amino acids: CASSFSSGYTDTQYF. The CDR3 nucleotides are TGTGCCAGCAGCTTCTCTAGCGGGTACACAGATACGCAGTATTTT.

There are many counts of this clonotype. The chain carries TRBV7-2 and TRBJ2-7; the match to TRBD2 covers 7 bases. CDR1 and CDR2 from the germline V gene are SGHTA and FQGNSA. Trimming at V came to 2 bases and at J to 5 bases, leaving 3 bases not matched to a gene. The CDR3 sequence is 13 residues long. DNA for the CDR3: TGTGCCAGCAGCTTACGCGGGAGCCACGAGCAGTACTTC. Amino acids: CASSLRGSHEQYF. Variable domain in full (rest from reference TRBV7-2 and TRBJ2-7): GAGVSQSPSNKVTEKGKDVELRCDPISGHTALYWYRQSLGQGLEFLIYFQGNSAPDKSGLPSDRFSAERTGGSVSTLTIQRTQQEDSAVYLCASSLRGSHEQYFGPGTRLTVT.

The table lists this clonotype with many counts. This sequence joins TRBV27 and TRBJ2-7; the D is unclear. Germline V gene sequence: CDR1 MNHEY, CDR2 SMNVEV (reference sequence). The CDR3 consists of 15 residues. V was pared by 0 bases and J by 3 bases, with 12 bases between. CDR3: CASSLSSRILYEQYF. CDR3 sequence (DNA): TGTGCCAGCAGTTTATCGAGCAGAATACTCTACGAGCAGTACTTC.

For this clonotype: An end of the junction does not agree with germline; a read error may underlie this. The chain recombines TRBV7-2 with TRBJ2-2; 9 bases map to TRBD2. Germline CDR1 and CDR2: SGHTA and FQGNSA. The CDR3 runs 15 residues. Here the CDR3 reads CASRLGAGGSGELFF. CDR3 in DNA: TGTGCCAGCCGCTTGGGAGCGGGAGGATCCGGGGAGCTGTTTTTT.

This clonotype was seen many times. The chain combines TRBV29-1 with TRBJ2-3; D is unresolved. CDR3 length: 14 residues. Trimming shortened V by 5 bases and J by 0 bases, and 12 bases separated the two germline ends. Per the germline V gene, CDR1 is SQVTM and CDR2 is ANQGSEA. CDR3 nucleotides: TGCAGCGTTATTTCACAGTCCAGCACAGATACGCAGTATTTT. Protein: CSVISQSSTDTQYF.

This clonotype appeared many times. V and J are TRBV5-5 and TRBJ2-1; 7 nucleotides line up with TRBD1. V shed 5 bases and J 7 bases; nucleotides not matched to a gene: 6. Germline loops: CDR1 SGHKS, CDR2 YYEKEE (reference sequence). This CDR3 comprises 13 residues. This chain's CDR3 is CASSVQGRNEQFF. The CDR3 DNA reads as TGTGCCAGCAGTGTACAGGGGCGAAATGAGCAGTTCTTC.

This clonotype was recorded at least ten times. The J gene is TRBJ2-7, the V gene TRBV28, with D possibly TRBD2 on 6 matching bases. Trimming removed 10 bases from V and 0 bases from J, with 13 bases in between. CDR1 MDHEN and CDR2 SYDVKM come from the germline V gene. The CDR3 is made up of 13 amino acids. The CDR3 region is CATAGAPSYEQYF. The CDR3 coding sequence is TGTGCCACAGCGGGCGCCCCCTCCTACGAGCAGTACTTC.